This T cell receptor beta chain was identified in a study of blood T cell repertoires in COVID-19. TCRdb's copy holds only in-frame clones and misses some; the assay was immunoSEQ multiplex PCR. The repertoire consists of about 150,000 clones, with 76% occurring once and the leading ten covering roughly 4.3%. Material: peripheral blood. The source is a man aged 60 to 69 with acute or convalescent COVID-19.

The CDR3 nucleotides are TGCGCCAGCAGTGGGCATACAGGGAACACTGAAGCTTTCTTT. This encodes CASSGHTGNTEAFF. The gene calls are TRBV10-1 and TRBJ1-1, with a weak D call TRBD1 (5 bases). Trimming removed 4 bases from V and 1 base from J, with 10 bases in between. The V gene's germline CDR1 is WNHNN and CDR2 SYGVQD (reference sequence). This CDR3 region has 14 residues.